This is a list of T cell receptor beta chains from one sample in a study of cytomegalovirus exposure and HLA in healthy donors. Assay used: immunoSEQ multiplex PCR; TCRdb lists only in-frame clones, some missing. This sample has about 95,000 clones, with nearly 70% found just once. The source material was PBMCs. These receptor sequences come from a woman between 45 and 65 years old in good health and CMV-seropositive. The CDR3 runs from the conserved cysteine through the conserved F or W. D genes are given only for firm matches. Part of the rows lack a size; the others show once, few, many or a class for expanded clones.

d_gene	v_gene	abundance	j_gene	CDR3nt	CDR3aa
TRBD2	TRBV7-8	NA	TRBJ2-1	TGTGCCAGCAGCTCAGGATCAGCGGGAGGTAATGAGCAGTTCTTC	CASSSGSAGGNEQFF
NA	TRBV5-1	NA	TRBJ1-1	TGCGCCAGCAGCTCAACAGGAATACCGAACACTGAAGCTTTCTTT	CASSSTGIPNTEAFF
TRBD2	TRBV5-4	few	TRBJ2-3	TGTGCCAGCAGCCACCCGGGACTAGCGGGAGTAGATACGCAGTATTTT	CASSHPGLAGVDTQYF
TRBD2	TRBV5-6	NA	TRBJ2-4	TGTGCCAGCAGCTTGGCCCTCCTGGCGGGAGCCCCAAACATTCAGTACTTC	CASSLALLAGAPNIQYF
NA	TRBV5-1	NA	TRBJ2-1	TGCGCCAGCAGCTTGACGGACTCTAGGGATGAGCAGTTCTTC	CASSLTDSRDEQFF
TRBD1	TRBV6-6	NA	TRBJ1-1	TGTGCCAGCAGTTACGACAGGGACACTGAAGCTTTCTTT	CASSYDRDTEAFF
NA	TRBV29-1	NA	TRBJ1-1	TGCAGCGTGTCTCAGGGCGGCACTGAAGCTTTCTTT	CSVSQGGTEAFF
NA	TRBV4-1	NA	TRBJ2-7	TGCGCCAGCAGCCAAGAATCCACCTACGAGCAGTACTTC	CASSQESTYEQYF
TRBD2	TRBV7-6	NA	TRBJ2-1	TGTGCCAGCAGCCCTAGGGTTGGAGCGGGATTGTTCAATGAGCAGTTCTTC	CASSPRVGAGLFNEQFF
NA	TRBV28	once	TRBJ1-5	TGTGCCAGCAGTGGGGCAAATCAGCCCCAGCATTTT	CASSGANQPQHF
TRBD2	TRBV6-7	NA	TRBJ2-3	TGTGCCAGCAGTTACGCGGGGCCTAGCGGGAGTCACACAGATACGCAGTATTTT	CASSYAGPSGSHTDTQYF
TRBD2	TRBV11-2	once	TRBJ2-5	TGTGCCAGCAGCACATGGGGACTAGCGGAACAAGAGACCCAGTACTTC	CASSTWGLAEQETQYF
NA	TRBV20-1	NA	TRBJ1-2	TGCAGTGTAGGAGTGGATGGCTACACCTTC	CSVGVDGYTF
NA	TRBV6-1	few	TRBJ1-5	TGTGCCAGCAGTGAAGCGCTGGGAGTCAGCAATCAGCCCCAGCATTTT	CASSEALGVSNQPQHF
NA	TRBV7-9	NA	TRBJ2-1	TGTGCCAGCAGTAAGGGGCGGAGCTCAGAAAGCTCCTACAATGAGCAGTTCTTC	CASSKGRSSESSYNEQFF
TRBD2	TRBV5-4	NA	TRBJ2-1	TGTGCCAGCAGCTCGCCGGGACTAGCGGGCAATGAGCAGTTCTTC	CASSSPGLAGNEQFF
NA	TRBV19	NA	TRBJ2-1	TGTGCCAGTAGTTGGGCTCCCCAGGAGATCCAGGGGAATGAGCAGTTCTTC	CASSWAPQEIQGNEQFF
NA	TRBV2	NA	TRBJ2-7	TGTGCCAGCAGTGCCGAGTACGAGCAGTACTTC	CASSAEYEQYF
NA	TRBV15	NA	TRBJ1-2	TGTGCCACCAGCGACCGGCCGGGGGAATCGTTTGGCTACACCTTC	CATSDRPGESFGYTF
NA	TRBV15	NA	TRBJ1-2	TGTGCCACCAGCAGAGATGTCCAGGATGGCTACACCTTC	CATSRDVQDGYTF
TRBD1	TRBV10-3	NA	TRBJ2-2	TGTGCCATCAGTGAGCCGGGACAGTACACCGGGGAGCTGTTTTTT	CAISEPGQYTGELFF
NA	TRBV10-3	NA	TRBJ2-3	TGTGCCATCTGCGAGGTACTAGGCCGCATAGATACGCAGTATTTT	CAICEVLGRIDTQYF
NA	TRBV4-2	NA	TRBJ2-3	TGTGCCAGCAGCCCTCACACGACTATTTCTAAGGCAGATACGCAGTATTTT	CASSPHTTISKADTQYF
TRBD2	TRBV6-5	NA	TRBJ2-3	TGTGCCAGCAGTTACTCGTTCCTAGCGGGAGGGAGTACGCAGTATTTT	CASSYSFLAGGSTQYF
TRBD1	TRBV29-1	once	TRBJ1-1	TGCAGCGCCGGACAGGGAGACACTGAAGCTTTCTTT	CSAGQGDTEAFF
TRBD1	TRBV7-9	NA	TRBJ2-7	TGTGCCAGCAGCCCTCGACAGGGGACGGACGAGCAGTACTTC	CASSPRQGTDEQYF
TRBD2	TRBV5-1	NA	TRBJ2-5	TGCGCCAGCAGCTTGGATGGACTAGCGGGAGGAGAGACCCAGTACTTC	CASSLDGLAGGETQYF
NA	TRBV5-5	NA	TRBJ2-2	TGTGCCAGCAGCCGCGCCCGAACCGGGGAGCTGTTTTTT	CASSRARTGELFF
TRBD2	TRBV9	NA	TRBJ2-3	TGTGCCAGCAGCGTAGGAGGGGCGGGAGGAGCCGGGAATACGCAGTATTTT	CASSVGGAGGAGNTQYF
TRBD1	TRBV7-2	NA	TRBJ1-2	TGTGCCAGCAGCTCACAGGGGAACTATGGCTACACCTTC	CASSSQGNYGYTF
TRBD2	TRBV27	NA	TRBJ2-1	TGTGCCAGCAACATGGGGACTCTCGGACTAGCGGGAAGTAATGAGCAGTTCTTC	CASNMGTLGLAGSNEQFF
NA	TRBV2	NA	TRBJ2-3	TGTGCCAGCATCAGGCAGGGGCCAGATACGCAGTATTTT	CASIRQGPDTQYF
NA	TRBV28	NA	TRBJ2-7	TGTGCCAGCAGTGCAGGGGCCCGCTACGAGCAGTACTTC	CASSAGARYEQYF
NA	TRBV28	NA	TRBJ2-7	TGTGCCAGCAGAACCCCCGGTAGTTTCAACGAGCAGTACTTC	CASRTPGSFNEQYF
NA	TRBV5-4	once	TRBJ1-2	TGTGCCAGCAGCTTCGGTACGATGGTGGTTAGCAAAGATGGCTACACCTTC	CASSFGTMVVSKDGYTF
TRBD2	TRBV2	few	TRBJ2-7	TGTGCCAGCAGCCGGCTAGCGGGGTCCTACGAGCAGTACTTC	CASSRLAGSYEQYF
TRBD1	TRBV7-9	NA	TRBJ2-7	TGTGCCAGCAGCTTAGGGGGGACAGGGGGGTCTTACGAGCAGTACTTC	CASSLGGTGGSYEQYF
NA	TRBV29-1	few	TRBJ2-1	TGCAGCGTTACTGAGACGGGTTACAATGAGCAGTTCTTC	CSVTETGYNEQFF
NA	TRBV7-2	NA	TRBJ1-5	TGTGCCAGCAGCTTGGTCGTCGGGAATCAGCCCCAGCATTTT	CASSLVVGNQPQHF
TRBD1	TRBV29-1	NA	TRBJ2-3	TGCAGCGTTGAAGGGGGACAGGGGTACACAGATACGCAGTATTTT	CSVEGGQGYTDTQYF
NA	TRBV5-4	once	TRBJ2-7	TGTGCCAGCAGCTTTGCCGGGAACGAGCAGTACTTC	CASSFAGNEQYF
TRBD2	TRBV5-4	few	TRBJ2-2	TGTGCCAGCAGCAATGGTCTCCGGGAGGGTAACACCGGGGAGCTGTTTTTT	CASSNGLREGNTGELFF
TRBD1	TRBV7-8	NA	TRBJ2-7	TGTGCCAGCAGCTTGATGGGACAGATCGGCGAGCAGTACTTC	CASSLMGQIGEQYF